Presented here are 30 T cell receptor beta chains from one specimen sequenced in a study of CD4 T cells in relation to SARS-CoV-2 and coronaviruses (dated by TCRdb to the early 2020s). CD4+ T cells from unexposed donors were collected before the COVID-19 pandemic (2011-2018). After less than 13 days of culture, CD4+ T cells were isolated with the EasySep CD4+ T cell isolation kit. Their target antigens are unknown. Libraries were built with the immunoSEQ multiplex PCR assay. TCRdb limited this immuneACCESS table to in-frame rearrangements with V and J called. A share of clones is missing; checked studies link under half to unresolved V genes, and the rest is unexplained. Across this sample there are almost 30,000 clones, with over 75% seen only once. Approximately 15% of the sample is held by the ten biggest clonotypes. Sequencing used CD4+ T cells from PBMCs, cultured in vitro. Source of these receptors: a human donor in good health.

The chain recombines TRBV3-1 (or the pseudogene TRBV3-2) with TRBJ1-1; 8 bases match TRBD1. CDR1 and CDR2 from the germline V gene are LGHDT and YNNKEL (reference sequence). CDR3 length: 15 amino acids. V lost 0 bases to trimming and J lost 4 bases; unmatched junction nucleotides: 4. The DNA for the CDR3 is TGTGCCAGCAGCCAAGACCTCGGACAGGGCACTGAAGCTTTCTTT. As protein: CASSQDLGQGTEAFF.

The rearrangement joins TRBV10-3 to TRBJ2-5; the D is unclear. This CDR3 has 14 residues. Deletions cut 0 bases from V and 2 bases from J, with 7 bases between. The germline V gene has CDR1 ENHRY and CDR2 SYGVKD. CDR3 DNA: TGTGCCATCAGTGAGTCCGGGCAGCAAGAGACCCAGTACTTC. Amino acid sequence: CAISESGQQETQYF.

The chain carries TRBV5-4 and TRBJ2-1, with D possibly matching TRBD2 (6 bases). The CDR3 sequence is 14 residues long. Germline CDR1 and CDR2: SGHNT and YYREEE (reference sequence). V was cut by 1 base and J by 8 bases, with 13 bases left in between. CDR3 in amino acids: CASSLWAGNDEQFF. DNA of the CDR3: TGTGCCAGCAGCTTGTGGGCGGGGAATGATGAGCAGTTCTTC.

V gene TRBV4-2 combines with J gene TRBJ2-1, with no clear D. Germline V gene data show CDR1 as LGHNA and CDR2 as YNFKEQ. V gave up 8 bases and J gave up 4 bases, with 9 bases separating them. There are 12 residues in the CDR3. The CDR3 here is CASGEGYNEQFF. The CDR3 coding sequence is TGTGCCAGCGGGGAAGGGTACAATGAGCAGTTCTTC.

The chain couples TRBV5-1 to TRBJ1-1, with TRBD1 as a possible D gene (6 bases). The V gene's germline CDR1 is SGHRS and CDR2 YFSETQ. The V end lost 7 bases, the J end lost 3 bases, and 13 bases lay between the germline ends. This CDR3 contains 13 residues. CDR3 protein: CASGQQGDTEAFF. CDR3 sequence (DNA): TGCGCCAGCGGACAACAGGGAGACACTGAAGCTTTCTTT.

This chain links TRBV30 with TRBJ2-2; TRBD2 might be the D (6 bases). Germline CDR1 reads GTSNPN; CDR2 reads SVGIG (reference sequence). Trimming pared 3 bases from V and 8 bases from J, leaving 16 bases between. CDR3 size: 14 residues. CDR3 DNA: TGTGCCTGGAGGGGTCCTAGCGCGCAAGGGGAGCTGTTTTTT. It encodes CAWRGPSAQGELFF.

This clone showed up just once. The V call is TRBV24-1, the J call TRBJ2-7, with 8 bases matching TRBD1. V was pared by 9 bases and J by 3 bases, with 9 bases of the junction left unmatched. The CDR3 is 14 amino acids. Germline V lookup: CDR1 KGHDR, CDR2 SFDVKD. The CDR3 bases are TGTGCCACCGTAACTCGGGACAGGTACTACGAGCAGTACTTC. This encodes CATVTRDRYYEQYF.

This sequence joins TRBV7-9 and TRBJ2-5, with 10 bases fitting TRBD2. This CDR3 comprises 15 residues. V shed 5 bases, J shed 1 base, and the junction held 4 bases outside the gene matches. Germline CDR1 is SEHNR and CDR2 is FQNEAQ (reference sequence). The CDR3 region has the DNA TGTGCCAGCAGCGACTGGACTAGCGGCCAAGAGACCCAGTACTTC. It codes for CASSDWTSGQETQYF.

The chain is built from TRBV6-5 and TRBJ2-3, with D possibly matching TRBD2 (5 bases). CDR3 length equals 15 residues. CDR1 and CDR2 (germline): MNHEY, SVGAGI. The V and J ends lost 6 bases and 7 bases respectively, with 20 bases between them. CDR3 amino acids: CASSPRIGGSYTQYF. The DNA for the CDR3 is TGTGCCAGCAGCCCCCGCATTGGAGGTTCCTATACGCAGTATTTT.

The chain joins TRBV9 to TRBJ2-3; D may be TRBD2 (6 bases). Trimming removed 3 bases from V and 0 bases from J, with 8 bases in between. This CDR3 is built from 14 residues. Germline CDR1 SGDLS, CDR2 YYNGEE. The CDR3 reads CASSGGTSTDTQYF. The CDR3 region has the DNA TGTGCCAGCAGCGGCGGGACTAGCACAGATACGCAGTATTTT.

The chain recombines TRBV10-3 with TRBJ1-2; D may be TRBD1 (5 bases). This CDR3 has 14 residues. Trimming removed 6 bases from V and 4 bases from J, with 15 bases in between. Germline lookup yields CDR1 ENHRY and CDR2 SYGVKD. The DNA for the CDR3 is TGTGCCATCAGGGGAGATAAGGGGATCTATGGCTACACCTTC. Translating it yields CAIRGDKGIYGYTF.

This clone was counted between two and nine times. The chain links TRBV7-2 to TRBJ2-7, with D maybe TRBD1 (5 bases). This CDR3 contains 15 residues. V was trimmed by 3 bases and J by 6 bases, leaving 18 bases between them. Germline loops: CDR1 SGHTA, CDR2 FQGNSA. This CDR3 is CASSFNTLGPLEQYF. The CDR3 DNA reads TGTGCCAGCAGCTTCAATACACTGGGGCCTCTCGAGCAGTACTTC.

The V and J genes are TRBV25-1 and TRBJ1-2; D possibly corresponds to TRBD1 (5 bases). V gave up 6 bases and J gave up 4 bases, with 12 bases separating them. CDR1 is MGHDK and CDR2 is SYGVNS in the germline V gene. CDR3 length: 13 residues. CDR3 nucleotide sequence: TGTGCCAGCAGCTTCCAGGGCACCTATGGCTACACCTTC. Protein sequence: CASSFQGTYGYTF.

The chain combines TRBV11-2 with TRBJ1-1; unclear D gene. The germline V and J ends were trimmed by 2 bases and 1 base, with 8 bases remaining between them. CDR3 length: 14 residues. Germline CDR1 is SGHAT and CDR2 is FQNNGV. The CDR3 reads CASSLFVGNTEAFF. DNA of the CDR3: TGTGCCAGCAGCTTATTTGTTGGGAACACTGAAGCTTTCTTT.

This chain connects TRBV2 to TRBJ2-7; TRBD1 agrees at 7 bases. V trimming: 8 bases; J trimming: 2 bases; junction bases outside the gene matches: 9. CDR1 and CDR2 from the germline V gene are SNHLY and FYNNEI. This CDR3 spans 14 amino acids. In DNA form, the CDR3 reads TGTGCCAGCCATTCGGGACAGCCACCCTACGAGCAGTACTTC. It specifies CASHSGQPPYEQYF.

The V and J genes are TRBV21-1 and TRBJ2-7; the table calls TRBD2, which could not be checked here. TRBV21-1 is a pseudogene. The CDR3 sequence is 18 residues long. The CDR3 DNA is TGTGCCAGCAGCAACACCCCATCGTCGGGGACTAGATATCACGAGCAGTACTTC. It specifies CASSNTPSSGTRYHEQYF.

The DNA for the CDR3 is TGTGCCAGCAGCTCCCCGGGACTAGCGGGGGGGATATCCTACAATGAGCAGTTCTTC. Encoded protein: CASSSPGLAGGISYNEQFF. The chain joins TRBV5-6 to TRBJ2-1; TRBD2 matches at 16 bases. CDR1 and CDR2 from the germline V gene are SGHDT and YYEEEE. V lost 3 bases to trimming and J lost 1 base; unmatched junction nucleotides: 7. This CDR3 is built from 19 residues.

The chain uses TRBV5-4 and TRBJ2-7, with TRBD1 identical over 10 bases. Germline V lookup: CDR1 SGHNT, CDR2 YYREEE (reference sequence). The CDR3 totals 14 residues. V was clipped by 0 bases and J by 11 bases; unmatched bases: 8. The CDR3 is CASSLGTGGAREYF. The CDR3 region has the DNA TGTGCCAGCAGCTTGGGGACAGGGGGTGCCCGGGAGTACTTC.

Only a few counts were recorded for this clone. The chain couples TRBV29-1 to TRBJ1-2; D unresolved. Between the trimmed V and J ends, which lost 4 bases and 7 bases, there was a span of 10 bases. This CDR3 has 11 amino acids. Germline values: CDR1 SQVTM, CDR2 ANQGSEA. CDR3 in DNA: TGCAGCGTTGGGTCAGGCCTTGGCTACACCTTC. This gives the protein CSVGSGLGYTF.

The CDR3 loop reads CASSHGPPVAYEQYF. In nucleotides, the CDR3 is TGTGCCAGCAGCCACGGACCCCCTGTCGCCTACGAGCAGTACTTC. The rearrangement uses TRBV7-9 and TRBJ2-7; no clear D gene. In germline, CDR1 is SEHNR, CDR2 FQNEAQ (reference sequence). This CDR3 comprises 15 residues. V gave up 5 bases and J gave up 2 bases, with 16 bases separating them. The full variable domain, rest sourced from reference TRBV7-9 and TRBJ2-7, is DTGVSQNPRHKITKRGQNVTFRCDPISEHNRLYWYRQTLGQGPEFLTYFQNEAQLEKSRLLSDRFSAERPKGSFSTLEIQRTEQGDSAMYLCASSHGPPVAYEQYFGPGTRLTVT.

This clone occurred a few times. The V gene is TRBV5-1, the J gene TRBJ1-3; D not resolved. Trimming removed 1 base at V and 0 bases at J, with 5 bases between. This CDR3 has 14 residues. Germline lookup yields CDR1 SGHRS and CDR2 YFSETQ. The CDR3 coding sequence is TGCGCCAGCAGCTTGACGATCTCTGGAAACACCATATATTTT. Translation gives CASSLTISGNTIYF.

The chain links TRBV16 to TRBJ1-4; D ambiguous. Between the trimmed V and J ends, which lost 2 bases and 3 bases, there was a span of 4 bases. The CDR3 loop spans 13 amino acids. Germline V gene lookup returns CDR1 KGHSY and CDR2 FQNENV. CDR3 DNA sequence: TGTGCCAGCAGCCAACTTGCTAATGAAAAACTGTTTTTT. Residues: CASSQLANEKLFF.

The gene calls are TRBV2 and TRBJ2-2; no firm D call. The V gene's germline CDR1 is SNHLY and CDR2 FYNNEI. This CDR3 spans 14 amino acids. V was cut by 2 bases and J by 0 bases, with 4 bases left in between. The CDR3 spells CASSEMANTGELFF. In nucleotides, the CDR3 is TGTGCCAGCAGTGAAATGGCGAACACCGGGGAGCTGTTTTTT. The full variable domain, completed using reference TRBV2 and TRBJ2-2, is EPEVTQTPSHQVTQMGQEVILRCVPISNHLYFYWYRQILGQKVEFLVSFYNNEISEKSEIFDDQFSVERPDGSNFTLKIRSTKLEDSAMYFCASSEMANTGELFFGEGSRLTVL.

This sequence joins TRBV2 and TRBJ2-1; TRBD2 matches at 8 bases. The V segment lost 7 bases and the J segment 6 bases; nucleotides outside the gene matches: 8. CDR3 length: 14 residues. In germline, CDR1 is SNHLY, CDR2 FYNNEI. CDR3 residues: CASTSLAVSNEQFF. CDR3 DNA: TGTGCCAGCACCTCACTAGCGGTGTCCAATGAGCAGTTCTTC.

This clone showed up just a few times. The chain carries TRBV4-1 and TRBJ2-7, with D tentatively TRBD2 (6 bases). CDR1 is MGHRA and CDR2 is YSYEKL in the germline V gene. The CDR3 contains 18 residues. V was clipped by 1 base and J by 7 bases, with 26 bases between them. The CDR3 nucleotides are TGCGCCAGCAGCCAAGGCGGGACTCTGCCTAATCCCTATCCGGAGCAGTACTTC. This encodes CASSQGGTLPNPYPEQYF.

This chain connects TRBV5-6 to TRBJ1-1, with 9 bases that match TRBD1. Per the germline V gene, CDR1 is SGHDT and CDR2 is YYEEEE. V lost 1 base, J lost 3 bases, and 10 bases stayed unmatched. There are 17 residues in the CDR3. The CDR3 here is CASSLPLTRDRDTEAFF. The CDR3 coding sequence is TGTGCCAGCAGCTTGCCTCTGACCCGGGACAGGGACACTGAAGCTTTCTTT.

The J gene is TRBJ1-3, the V gene TRBV12-3 or TRBV12-4; D ambiguous. Trimming removed 8 bases at V and 2 bases at J, with 7 bases between. The CDR3 covers 12 residues. CDR3 DNA: TGTGCCAGCGGGAGGCCTGGAAACACCATATATTTT. This translates into CASGRPGNTIYF.

This chain links TRBV11-2 with TRBJ2-3; D may be TRBD2 (5 bases). Germline V gives CDR1 SGHAT, CDR2 FQNNGV. The CDR3 is made up of 12 amino acids. Trimming stripped 6 bases from V and 10 bases from J, with 14 bases between. CDR3 sequence reads: CASSPGGRAQYF. CDR3 nucleotides: TGTGCCAGCAGTCCAGGCGGGCGGGCGCAGTATTTT.

This clone has just one count. The J gene is TRBJ1-5, the V gene TRBV6-2 or TRBV6-3; no clear D gene. The germline gives CDR1 MNHEY, CDR2 SVGEGT. This CDR3 region has 16 residues. Between the trimmed V and J ends, which lost 2 bases and 0 bases, there was a span of 11 bases. The chain's CDR3 is CASSYAAFHSNQPQHF. The CDR3 nucleotides are TGTGCCAGCAGTTACGCAGCATTCCATAGCAATCAGCCCCAGCATTTT.

The gene calls are TRBV7-6 and TRBJ2-2, with 12 bases lining up with TRBD2. J gave up 4 bases and V 5 bases, and 8 bases lay outside the gene matches. Germline V gives CDR1 SGHVS, CDR2 FNYEAQ. The CDR3 is 17 amino acids. CDR3 residues: CASSPTLAGGRTGELFF. Here the CDR3 DNA reads TGTGCCAGCAGCCCTACTCTAGCGGGAGGGCGCACCGGGGAGCTGTTTTTT.